The T cell receptor (beta chain) described here comes from a study of tumor and adjacent non-tumor tissue in lung cancer. On the study more broadly: Patients were aged about 30 to 85, roughly nine men and 4 to 6 women, stage I to III.

Comments on this clonotype: Its antigen is still unknown.

V lost 5 bases, J lost 0 bases, and 14 bases lay in between. Germline V gene data show CDR1 as MDHEN and CDR2 as SYDVKM. The CDR3 runs to 17 residues. Regarding the study as a whole: Top 100 clones took a larger repertoire share in normal lung. Compared with tumor, normal lung showed significantly lower TCR diversity.

No cell sorting was done before RNA was extracted from the tissue. The library came from three nested PCR rounds adapted from ARM-PCR protocols. One entry per CDR3 protein, called by TCRdb with MiXCR from the multiplex PCR reads. The sample holds under 150,000 distinct CDR3 sequences, around 67% seen once. Sequences were obtained from lung tumor tissue. The rearrangement joins TRBV28 to TRBJ2-6; D possibly corresponds to TRBD1 (6 bases). The TCR sequence derives from a man aged 55 to 70 with small cell lung cancer. DNA for the CDR3: TGTGCCAGCAGTCCTGGGACACCGAGCTCTGGGGCCAACGTCCTGACTTTC. This sequence encodes CASSPGTPSSGANVLTF.